This T cell receptor (beta chain) is drawn from a study of T cell responses to AZD1222 COVID-19 vaccine. Study-wide findings and caveats: Repertoire sampling happened only post peak T cell response.

TCRdb's copy holds only in-frame clones and misses some; the assay was immunoSEQ multiplex PCR. This table holds about 130,000 clones, about 90% found once. Details on this clone: Its antigen is still unknown.

The V and J ends lost 4 bases and 2 bases respectively, with 19 bases between them. The CDR3 is 16 amino acids. Germline CDR1 SGHRS, CDR2 YFSETQ. V is TRBV5-1 and J is TRBJ2-7; the D gene is possibly TRBD2 (7 bases). Specimen: peripheral blood, collected on day 0 of AZD1222 vaccination. This clonotype was obtained from an adult in good health. The CDR3: CASSPRGGLSAYEQYF. CDR3 DNA: TGCGCCAGCAGCCCGAGGGGGGGGCTGAGTGCCTACGAGCAGTACTTC.